This entry lists 19 T cell receptor beta chains sequenced from one sample in a study of blood T cell repertoires in COVID-19. Assay: immunoSEQ multiplex PCR; the TCRdb copy retains only in-frame clones and omits some. Counted here are 110,000 to 150,000 clones, 86% occurring once; the ten biggest clones make up around 4.5%. The specimen sequenced was PBMCs or T cells enriched from blood (not recorded which). These receptors were obtained from a man in his fifties or sixties who had recovered from COVID-19.

V usage is TRBV6-6 and J usage is TRBJ1-3; D is unclear. The CDR3 loop spans 15 amino acids. Germline V CDR1 and CDR2: MNHNY, SVGAGI (reference sequence). V gave up 4 bases and J gave up 0 bases, with 10 bases separating them. The CDR3 is CASSLRLGSGNTIYF. As DNA, the CDR3 is TGTGCCAGCAGTTTGCGGTTAGGCTCTGGAAACACCATATATTTT.

This clone was counted only a few times. This rearrangement joins TRBV5-1 to TRBJ1-1, with 7 bases aligning to TRBD1. Germline CDR1 SGHRS, CDR2 YFSETQ. The CDR3 totals 16 residues. With 4 bases clipped from V and 3 bases from J, the junction kept 12 bases outside the gene matches. CDR3 amino acids: CASSRPPGQRYTEAFF. The CDR3 DNA follows: TGCGCCAGCAGCCGGCCCCCGGGACAGCGTTACACTGAAGCTTTCTTT.

Note on this clone: This CDR3 is also generated by other DNA sequences in the sample. This chain links TRBV7-2 with TRBJ2-7; 7 nucleotides match TRBD1. The ends lost 1 base at V and 0 bases at J; junction bases unmatched: 3. The CDR3 length is 15 residues. In germline, CDR1 is SGHTA, CDR2 FQGNSA. CDR3 sequence: CASSLVPGGSYEQYF. The CDR3, as DNA: TGTGCCAGCAGCTTAGTGCCAGGGGGCTCCTACGAGCAGTACTTC. The full variable domain, its missing parts supplied by reference TRBV7-2 and TRBJ2-7, is GAGVSQSPSNKVTEKGKDVELRCDPISGHTALYWYRQSLGQGLEFLIYFQGNSAPDKSGLPSDRFSAERTGGSVSTLTIQRTQQEDSAVYLCASSLVPGGSYEQYFGPGTRLTVT.

This sequence joins TRBV5-4 and TRBJ2-7, with 7 bases fitting TRBD2. J gave up 3 bases and V 0 bases, and 6 bases lay outside the gene matches. The CDR3 length is 15 residues. From germline, CDR1 is SGHNT and CDR2 YYREEE (reference sequence). CDR3 nucleotide sequence: TGTGCCAGCAGCTTGGCCCCTAGCGGAAACTACGAGCAGTACTTC. Amino acid sequence: CASSLAPSGNYEQYF. Based on the CDR3 plus reference TRBV5-4 and TRBJ2-7, the full variable domain is ETGVTQSPTHLIKTRGQQVTLRCSSQSGHNTVSWYQQALGQGPQFIFQYYREEENGRGNFPPRFSGLQFPNYSSELNVNALELDDSALYLCASSLAPSGNYEQYFGPGTRLTVT.

This rearrangement joins TRBV9 to TRBJ2-3, with 11 positions matching TRBD1. V gave up 3 bases and J gave up 3 bases; unmatched junction bases: 6. The germline CDR1 and CDR2 sequences are SGDLS and YYNGEE. This CDR3 is built from 16 residues. CDR3 loop: CASSAAGTGGTDTQYF. The CDR3 DNA is TGTGCCAGCAGCGCCGCCGGGACAGGGGGGACAGATACGCAGTATTTT.

In this sample, this clone turned up once. The chain links TRBV19 to TRBJ2-5; 13 bases line up with TRBD2. The germline V gene encodes CDR1 LNHDA and CDR2 SQIVND (reference sequence). This CDR3 has 15 residues. The V gene end was trimmed by 6 bases and the J gene end by 7 bases; junction bases not matched to a gene: 8. CDR3 DNA: TGTGCCAGTAGCGGACTAGCGGGGGCCGCAGGGACCCAGTACTTC. Protein product: CASSGLAGAAGTQYF.

This sequence joins TRBV14 and TRBJ2-2; 8 nucleotides align to TRBD2. The CDR3 spans 14 residues. In germline, CDR1 is SGHDN, CDR2 FVKESK. With V trimmed by 4 bases and J by 7 bases, 5 bases remained unmatched. DNA for the CDR3: TGTGCCAGCAGCCTAAGCGGGGGTGGCGGGGAGCTGTTTTTT. Protein product: CASSLSGGGGELFF.

This clone appeared a single time. This chain links TRBV7-9 with TRBJ1-2, with D possibly matching TRBD1 (5 bases). The CDR3 runs 15 residues. CDR1 is SEHNR and CDR2 is FQNEAQ in the germline V gene (reference sequence). Trimming took off 3 bases at V and 3 bases at J, with 14 bases between the two ends. The CDR3 nucleotides read TGTGCCAGCAGCTTTCAGGAGGGGCAGGACTATGGCTACACCTTC. Translation: CASSFQEGQDYGYTF.

In its sample, this clone was seen a few times. The chain is built from TRBV24-1 and TRBJ2-1; TRBD1 aligns across 7 bases. The CDR3 is made up of 15 amino acids. Losses at the gene ends were 7 bases for V and 4 bases for J; bases not matched to a gene: 9. CDR1 and CDR2 (germline): KGHDR, SFDVKD. The CDR3 is CATSSSGTVYNEQFF. Written as DNA, the CDR3 is TGTGCCACCAGCTCCTCCGGGACAGTTTACAATGAGCAGTTCTTC.

The gene calls are TRBV28 and TRBJ2-6; D remains ambiguous. V lost 8 bases and J lost 0, with 11 bases in between. Germline loops: CDR1 MDHEN, CDR2 SYDVKM. The CDR3 sequence is 15 residues long. The CDR3 loop is CASHGGSSGANVLTF. CDR3 nucleotide sequence: TGTGCCAGCCATGGTGGTAGCTCTGGGGCCAACGTCCTGACTTTC.

The chain joins TRBV28 to TRBJ2-2; 9 bases align to TRBD1. V dropped 4 bases and J dropped 8; count of bases not matched to a gene: 8. The CDR3 runs to 15 residues. CDR1 is MDHEN and CDR2 is SYDVKM in the germline V gene. The CDR3 coding sequence is TGTGCCAGCAGTTCATTCCACAGGGGGCGGGGGGAGCTGTTTTTT. It translates to CASSSFHRGRGELFF.

The CDR3 DNA reads TGTGCCAGCAGCGGTACCGGGTTGTCCACCCTCCACTTT. Translating it yields CASSGTGLSTLHF. The rearrangement joins TRBV9 to TRBJ1-6; unclear D gene. V was pared by 3 bases and J by 14 bases, with 15 bases between. CDR1 is SGDLS, CDR2 YYNGEE, per germline. CDR3 length: 13 amino acids. The variable domain in full, with the rest retrieved from reference TRBV9 and TRBJ1-6, is DSGVTQTPKHLITATGQRVTLRCSPRSGDLSVYWYQQSLDQGLQFLIQYYNGEERAKGNILERFSAQQFPDLHSELNLSSLELGDSALYFCASSGTGLSTLHFGNGTRLTVT.

The chain combines TRBV11-2 with TRBJ1-1, with D perhaps TRBD1 (5 bases). V lost 5 bases and J 10 bases, leaving 23 bases between the germline ends. Germline-derived CDR1 and CDR2 are SGHAT and FQNNGV. This CDR3 spans 15 amino acids. CDR3 protein: CASSPKGADRHGAFF. In DNA form, the CDR3 reads TGTGCCAGCAGCCCCAAAGGGGCGGATCGCCATGGAGCTTTCTTT. Filled out from reference TRBV11-2 and TRBJ1-1, the complete variable domain reads EAGVAQSPRYKIIEKRQSVAFWCNPISGHATLYWYQQILGQGPKLLIQFQNNGVVDDSQLPKDRFSAERLKGVDSTLKIQPAKLEDSAVYLCASSPKGADRHGAFFGQGTRLTVV.

Only one count was recorded for this clone. J is TRBJ2-6 and V is TRBV4-1, with TRBD1 matching over 7 bases. The CDR3 runs to 17 residues. Trimming cost V 4 bases and J 3 bases; bases outside gene matches: 9. CDR1 MGHRA and CDR2 YSYEKL come from the germline V gene. In DNA form, the CDR3 reads TGCGCCAGCAGCCTCGGTTACGACAGGGTTGGGGCCAACGTCCTGACTTTC. The encoded protein is CASSLGYDRVGANVLTF.

In its sample, this clone was seen once. The V and J genes are TRBV2 and TRBJ1-3; no reliable D call. With 8 bases removed from V and 8 bases from J, the gap between germline ends came to 13 bases. CDR3 length: 12 residues. In germline, CDR1 is SNHLY, CDR2 FYNNEI. The CDR3 loop reads CASAARRDTIYF. The CDR3 bases are TGTGCCAGCGCCGCCAGGAGGGACACCATATATTTT.

The rearrangement joins TRBV6-2 or TRBV6-3 to TRBJ2-4; a possible D gene is TRBD2 (5 bases). The CDR3 has 14 amino acids. CDR1 MNHEY and CDR2 SVGEGT come from the germline V gene. The V end lost 6 bases, the J end lost 1 base, and 10 bases lay between the germline ends. The CDR3 here is CASSQDSAKNIQYF. The CDR3 DNA follows: TGTGCCAGCAGCCAGGACTCCGCCAAAAACATTCAGTACTTC.

CDR3: CASSRNRASNQPQHF. As DNA, the CDR3 is TGTGCCAGCAGTCGTAACAGGGCTAGCAATCAGCCCCAGCATTTT. This rearrangement joins TRBV28 to TRBJ1-5, with D possibly being TRBD1 (6 bases). Looked up from germline, CDR1 is MDHEN and CDR2 is SYDVKM. The CDR3 totals 15 residues. The V end lost 5 bases, the J end lost 0 bases, and 11 bases lay between the germline ends.

V is TRBV9 and J is TRBJ1-4; perhaps TRBD1 as D (6 bases). This CDR3 is built from 16 residues. Germline CDR1 is SGDLS and CDR2 is YYNGEE. V gave up 4 bases and J gave up 2 bases, with 15 bases separating them. The CDR3 reads CASSISQGHTNEKLFF. CDR3 DNA sequence: TGTGCCAGCAGCATCTCCCAGGGGCATACTAATGAAAAACTGTTTTTT.

The rearrangement links TRBV3-1 (or the pseudogene TRBV3-2) to TRBJ2-1; TRBD2 matches 9 bases. The J segment lost 3 bases and the V segment lost 4 bases, leaving 7 bases of the junction unmatched. Per the germline V gene, CDR1 is LGHDT and CDR2 is YNNKEL (reference sequence). This CDR3 has 16 amino acids. Written as DNA, the CDR3 is TGTGCCAGCAGCCCAAATCTAGCGGGACTCTACAATGAGCAGTTCTTC. This gives the protein CASSPNLAGLYNEQFF.